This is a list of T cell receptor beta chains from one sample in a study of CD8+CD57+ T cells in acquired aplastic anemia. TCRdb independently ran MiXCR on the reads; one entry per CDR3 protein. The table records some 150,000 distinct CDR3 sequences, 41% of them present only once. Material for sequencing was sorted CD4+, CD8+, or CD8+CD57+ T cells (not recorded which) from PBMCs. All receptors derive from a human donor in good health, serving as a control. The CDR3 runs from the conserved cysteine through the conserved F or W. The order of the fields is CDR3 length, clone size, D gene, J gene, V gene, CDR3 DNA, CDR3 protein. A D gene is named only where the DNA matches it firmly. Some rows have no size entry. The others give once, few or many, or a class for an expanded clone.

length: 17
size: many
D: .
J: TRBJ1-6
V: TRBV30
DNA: TGTGCCTGGAGTGGGGGTAGAAGTAGCTCCTATAATTCACCCCTCCACTTT
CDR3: CAWSGGRSSSYNSPLHF

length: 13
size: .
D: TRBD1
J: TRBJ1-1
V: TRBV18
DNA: TGTGCCAGCTCATCGACAGGGAACGCTGAAGCTTTCTTT
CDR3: CASSSTGNAEAFF

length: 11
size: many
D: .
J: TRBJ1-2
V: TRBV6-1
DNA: TGTGCCAGCAGTACAGCCTATGGCTACACCTTC
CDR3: CASSTAYGYTF

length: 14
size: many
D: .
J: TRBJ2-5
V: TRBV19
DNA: TGTGCCAGTAGCGACAGGGCGGGGTCGGAGACCCAGTACTTC
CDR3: CASSDRAGSETQYF

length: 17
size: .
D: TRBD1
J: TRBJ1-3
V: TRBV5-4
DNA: TGTGCCAGCAGCTTGGCCGACAGGGGGCGAGGTGGAAACACCATATATTTT
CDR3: CASSLADRGRGGNTIYF

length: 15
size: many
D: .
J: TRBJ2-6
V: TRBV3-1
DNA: TGTGCCAGCAGCCCCGCAGGGGTCGGGGCCAACGTCCTGACTTTC
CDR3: CASSPAGVGANVLTF

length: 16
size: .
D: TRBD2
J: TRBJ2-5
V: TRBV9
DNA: TGTGCCAGCAGCGCCGGGACTAGCGGGGGTGGAGAGACCCAGTACTTC
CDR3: CASSAGTSGGGETQYF

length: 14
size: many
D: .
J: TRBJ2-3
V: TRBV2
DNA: TGTGCCAGCAGGAGGAGGGACTCTGCGGATACGCAGTATTTT
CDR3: CASRRRDSADTQYF

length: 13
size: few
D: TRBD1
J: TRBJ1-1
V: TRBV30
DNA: TGTGCCTGGGGAACAGGGGTCGGAACTGAAGCTTTCTTT
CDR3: CAWGTGVGTEAFF

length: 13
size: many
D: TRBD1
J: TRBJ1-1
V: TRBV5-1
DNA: TGCGCCAGCAGCTTGGAGGCGGGACAGAAAGCTTTCTTT
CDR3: CASSLEAGQKAFF

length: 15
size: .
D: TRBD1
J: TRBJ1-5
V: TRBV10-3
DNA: TGTGCCATCAGCGTAGCGGGAGGGGGCAATGAGCCCCAGCATTTT
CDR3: CAISVAGGGNEPQHF

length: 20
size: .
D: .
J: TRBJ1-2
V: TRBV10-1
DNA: TGCGCCAGCGGGGCCCTCTCTCGGGGACAAGGGGCGGGGACAAACTATGGCTACACCTTC
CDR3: CASGALSRGQGAGTNYGYTF

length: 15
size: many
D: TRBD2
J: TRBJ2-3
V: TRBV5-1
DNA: TGCGCCAGCAGCCTAGGGACTAGCGGCACAGATACGCAGTATTTT
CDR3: CASSLGTSGTDTQYF

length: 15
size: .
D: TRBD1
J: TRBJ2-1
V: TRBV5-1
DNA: TGCGCCAGCAGCTTGGTGGGACAGTCCTACAATGAGCAGTTCTTC
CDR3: CASSLVGQSYNEQFF

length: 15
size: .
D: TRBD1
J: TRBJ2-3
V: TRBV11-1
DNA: TGTGCCAGCAGCCGACAGGGGTCCGACACAGATACGCAGTATTTT
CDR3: CASSRQGSDTDTQYF

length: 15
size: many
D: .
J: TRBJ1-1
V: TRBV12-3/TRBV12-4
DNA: TGTGCCAGCAGTTTAGCGCATGGCGGAAACACTGAAGCTTTCTTT
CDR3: CASSLAHGGNTEAFF

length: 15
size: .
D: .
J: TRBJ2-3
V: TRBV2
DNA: TGTGCCAGCAGGGAACAAAGAGGAGGCCCAGATACGCAGTATTTT
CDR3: CASREQRGGPDTQYF

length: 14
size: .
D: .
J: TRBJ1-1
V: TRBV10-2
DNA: TGCGCCAGCAGCCTCCGGGACCGAAACACTGAAGCTTTCTTT
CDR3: CASSLRDRNTEAFF

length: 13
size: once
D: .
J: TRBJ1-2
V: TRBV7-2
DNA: TGTGCCAGCAGCTCGACCAGTCACTATGGCTACACCTTC
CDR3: CASSSTSHYGYTF

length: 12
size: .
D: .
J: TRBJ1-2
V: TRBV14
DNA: TGTGCCAGCAGCCAAAACAGCTATGGCTACACCTTC
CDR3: CASSQNSYGYTF

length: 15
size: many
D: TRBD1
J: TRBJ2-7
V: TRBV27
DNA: TGTGCCAGCAGTTTCCGGACAGGGGTCTCCTACGAGCAGTACTTC
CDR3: CASSFRTGVSYEQYF

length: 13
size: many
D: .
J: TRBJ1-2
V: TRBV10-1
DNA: TGCGCCAGCAGTGAGTCGCAGGGACGAGGCTACACCTTC
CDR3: CASSESQGRGYTF

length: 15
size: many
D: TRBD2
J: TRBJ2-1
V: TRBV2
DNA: TGTGCCAGCAGTCCGGGACTAGCGGGAGGAGGTCGGCAGTTCTTC
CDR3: CASSPGLAGGGRQFF

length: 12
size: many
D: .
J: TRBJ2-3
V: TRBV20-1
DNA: TGCAGTGCTAGAGATGTTCCGGATACGCAGTATTTT
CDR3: CSARDVPDTQYF

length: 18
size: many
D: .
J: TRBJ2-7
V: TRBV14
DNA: TGTGCCAGCAGCCAAGATTGGAACTGGATTAGCGGTTCTTACGAGCAGTACTTC
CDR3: CASSQDWNWISGSYEQYF

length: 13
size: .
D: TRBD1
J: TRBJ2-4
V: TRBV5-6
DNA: TGTGCCAGCAGCGAGGACAGGGCGATCATTCAGTACTTC
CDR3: CASSEDRAIIQYF

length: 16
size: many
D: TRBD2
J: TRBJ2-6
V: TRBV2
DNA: TGTGCCAGCAGTGTTAGCGGGGTTACTGGGGCCAACGTCCTGACTTTC
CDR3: CASSVSGVTGANVLTF

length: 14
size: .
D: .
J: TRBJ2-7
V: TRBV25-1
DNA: TGTGCCAGCAGTGATGGGGTCAGTTCCTACGAGCAGTACTTC
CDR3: CASSDGVSSYEQYF

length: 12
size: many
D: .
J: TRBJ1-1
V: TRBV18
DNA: TGTGCCAGCTCACCTTGGAACACTGAAGCTTTCTTT
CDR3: CASSPWNTEAFF

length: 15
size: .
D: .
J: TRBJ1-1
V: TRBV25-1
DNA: TGTGCCAGCAGTGAATTGGGCAGGGTTTGGACTGAAGCTTTCTTT
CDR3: CASSELGRVWTEAFF

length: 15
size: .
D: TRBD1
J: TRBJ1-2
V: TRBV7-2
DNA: TGTGCCAGCAGCCAATCAGGGGGGAGTAACTATGGCTACACCTTC
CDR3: CASSQSGGSNYGYTF

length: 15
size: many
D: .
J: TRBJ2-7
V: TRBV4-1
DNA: TGCGCCAGCAGCCAAATCGGGCAGGGTTCCTACGAGCAGTACTTC
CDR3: CASSQIGQGSYEQYF

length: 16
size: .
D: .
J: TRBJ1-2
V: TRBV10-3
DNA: TGTGCCATCAGTGAGTCGCCTGGACGGACTTTTTATGGCTACACCTTC
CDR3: CAISESPGRTFYGYTF

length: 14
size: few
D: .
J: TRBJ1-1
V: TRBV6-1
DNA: TGTGCCAGCACCCTAGATCCGCAGATCCCTGAAGCTTTCTTT
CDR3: CASTLDPQIPEAFF

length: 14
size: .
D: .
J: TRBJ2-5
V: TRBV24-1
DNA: TGTGCCACCAGTGTTTCAGGGGGGCAAGAGACCCAGTACTTC
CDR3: CATSVSGGQETQYF